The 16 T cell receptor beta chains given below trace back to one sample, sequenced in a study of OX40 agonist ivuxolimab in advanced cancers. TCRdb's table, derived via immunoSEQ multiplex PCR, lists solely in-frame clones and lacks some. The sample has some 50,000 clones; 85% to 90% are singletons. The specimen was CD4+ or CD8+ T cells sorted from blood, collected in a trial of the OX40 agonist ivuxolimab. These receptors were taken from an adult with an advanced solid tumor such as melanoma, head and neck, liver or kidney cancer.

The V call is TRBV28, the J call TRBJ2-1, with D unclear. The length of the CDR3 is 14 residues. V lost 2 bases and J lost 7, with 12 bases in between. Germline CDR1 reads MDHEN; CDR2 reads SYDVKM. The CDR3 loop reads CASSLDPVVNEQFF. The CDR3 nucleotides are TGTGCCAGCAGTTTAGACCCTGTGGTTAATGAGCAGTTCTTC.

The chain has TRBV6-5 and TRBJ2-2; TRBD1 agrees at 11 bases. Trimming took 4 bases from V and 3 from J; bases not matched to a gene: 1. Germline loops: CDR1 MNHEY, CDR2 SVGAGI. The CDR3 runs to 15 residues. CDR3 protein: CASSSGQGDTGELFF. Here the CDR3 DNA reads TGTGCCAGCAGTTCGGGACAGGGGGACACCGGGGAGCTGTTTTTT.

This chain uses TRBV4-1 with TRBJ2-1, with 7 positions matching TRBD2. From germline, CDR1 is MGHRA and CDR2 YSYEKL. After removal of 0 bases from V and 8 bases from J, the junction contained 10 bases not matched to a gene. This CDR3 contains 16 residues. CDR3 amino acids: CASSQERAGTYDEQFF. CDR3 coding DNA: TGCGCCAGCAGCCAAGAGCGAGCGGGAACATACGATGAGCAGTTCTTC.

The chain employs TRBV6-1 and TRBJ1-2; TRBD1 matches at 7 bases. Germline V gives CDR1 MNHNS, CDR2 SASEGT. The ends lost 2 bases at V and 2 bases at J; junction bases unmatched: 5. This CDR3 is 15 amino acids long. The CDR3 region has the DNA TGTGCCAGCAGTGAATTCACAGGGGCCAACTATGGCTACACCTTC. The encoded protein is CASSEFTGANYGYTF.

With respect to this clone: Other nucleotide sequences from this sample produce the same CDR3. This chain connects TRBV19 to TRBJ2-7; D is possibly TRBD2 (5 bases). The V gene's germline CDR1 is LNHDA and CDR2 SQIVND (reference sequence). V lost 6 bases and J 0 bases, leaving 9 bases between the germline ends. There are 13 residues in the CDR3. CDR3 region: CASSRGPSYEQYF. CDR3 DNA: TGTGCCAGTAGCCGGGGTCCCTCCTACGAGCAGTACTTC. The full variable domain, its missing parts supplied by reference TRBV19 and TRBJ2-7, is DGGITQSPKYLFRKEGQNVTLSCEQNLNHDAMYWYRQDPGQGLRLIYYSQIVNDFQKGDIAEGYSVSREKKESFPLTVTSAQKNPTAFYLCASSRGPSYEQYFGPGTRLTVT.

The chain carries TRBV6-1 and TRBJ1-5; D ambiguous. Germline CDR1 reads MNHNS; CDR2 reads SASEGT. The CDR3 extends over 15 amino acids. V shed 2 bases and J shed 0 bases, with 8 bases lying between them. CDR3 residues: CASSERRASNQPQHF. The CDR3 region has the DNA TGTGCCAGCAGTGAACGACGAGCTAGCAATCAGCCCCAGCATTTT.

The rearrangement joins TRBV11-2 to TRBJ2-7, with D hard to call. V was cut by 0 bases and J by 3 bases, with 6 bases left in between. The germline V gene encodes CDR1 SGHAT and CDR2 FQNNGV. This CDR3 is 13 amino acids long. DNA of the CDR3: TGTGCCAGCAGCTTAGAAGAGCGCTACGAGCAGTACTTC. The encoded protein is CASSLEERYEQYF.

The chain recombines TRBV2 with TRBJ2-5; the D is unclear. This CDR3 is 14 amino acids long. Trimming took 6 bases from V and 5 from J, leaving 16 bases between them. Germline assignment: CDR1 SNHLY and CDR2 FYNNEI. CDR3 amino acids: CASRTPRAVETQYF. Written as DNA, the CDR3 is TGTGCCAGCAGGACACCTAGGGCTGTCGAGACCCAGTACTTC.

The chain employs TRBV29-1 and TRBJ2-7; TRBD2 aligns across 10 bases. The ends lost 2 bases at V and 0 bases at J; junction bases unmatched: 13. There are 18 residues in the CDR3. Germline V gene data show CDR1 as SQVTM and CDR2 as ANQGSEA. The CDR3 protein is CSVEIPDSSGRGSYEQYF. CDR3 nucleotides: TGCAGCGTTGAAATCCCGGACTCTAGCGGGAGAGGCTCCTACGAGCAGTACTTC.

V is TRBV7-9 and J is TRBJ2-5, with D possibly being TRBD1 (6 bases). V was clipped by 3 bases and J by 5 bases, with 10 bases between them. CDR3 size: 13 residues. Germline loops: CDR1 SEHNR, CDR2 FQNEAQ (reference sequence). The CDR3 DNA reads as TGTGCCAGCAGCTTTTCCCAGGGGGAGACCCAGTACTTC. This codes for CASSFSQGETQYF. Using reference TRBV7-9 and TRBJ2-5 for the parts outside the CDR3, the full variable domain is DTGVSQNPRHKITKRGQNVTFRCDPISEHNRLYWYRQTLGQGPEFLTYFQNEAQLEKSRLLSDRFSAERPKGSFSTLEIQRTEQGDSAMYLCASSFSQGETQYFGPGTRLLVL.

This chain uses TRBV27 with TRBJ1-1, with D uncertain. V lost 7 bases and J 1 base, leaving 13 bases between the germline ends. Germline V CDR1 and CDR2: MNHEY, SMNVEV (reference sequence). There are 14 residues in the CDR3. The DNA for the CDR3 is TGTGCCAGCATCAAGAACACCAGGAACACTGAAGCTTTCTTT. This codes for CASIKNTRNTEAFF.

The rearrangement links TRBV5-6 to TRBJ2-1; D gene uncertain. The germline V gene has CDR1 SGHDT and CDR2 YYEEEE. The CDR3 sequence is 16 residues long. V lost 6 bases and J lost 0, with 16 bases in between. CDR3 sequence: CASTPRGRSSYNEQFF. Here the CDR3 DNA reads TGTGCCAGCACCCCCCGTGGCAGGAGCTCCTACAATGAGCAGTTCTTC.

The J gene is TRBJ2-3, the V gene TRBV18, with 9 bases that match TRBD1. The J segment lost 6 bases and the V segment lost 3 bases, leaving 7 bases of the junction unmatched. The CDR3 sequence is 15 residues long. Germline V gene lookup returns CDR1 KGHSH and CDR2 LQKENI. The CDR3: CASSPSGTGSDTQYF. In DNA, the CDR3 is TGTGCCAGCTCACCCTCCGGGACAGGGTCCGATACGCAGTATTTT.

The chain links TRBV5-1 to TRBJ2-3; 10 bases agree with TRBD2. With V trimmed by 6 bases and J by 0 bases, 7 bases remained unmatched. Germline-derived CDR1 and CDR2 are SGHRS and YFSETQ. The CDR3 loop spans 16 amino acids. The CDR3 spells CASKRLAGTSTDTQYF. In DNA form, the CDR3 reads TGCGCCAGCAAGCGACTAGCGGGTACTAGCACAGATACGCAGTATTTT.

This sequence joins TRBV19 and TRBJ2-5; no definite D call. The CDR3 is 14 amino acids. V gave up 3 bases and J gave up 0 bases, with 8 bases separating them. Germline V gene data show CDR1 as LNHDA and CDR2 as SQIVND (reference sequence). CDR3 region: CASSMGGYQETQYF. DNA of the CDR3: TGTGCCAGTAGTATGGGCGGCTACCAAGAGACCCAGTACTTC.

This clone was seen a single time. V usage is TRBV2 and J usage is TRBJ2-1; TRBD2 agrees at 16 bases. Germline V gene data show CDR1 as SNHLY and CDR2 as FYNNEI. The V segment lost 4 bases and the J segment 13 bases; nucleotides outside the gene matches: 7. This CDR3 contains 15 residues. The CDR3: CASSVGLAGGSFQFF. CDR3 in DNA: TGTGCCAGCAGTGTGGGACTAGCGGGAGGGAGTTTTCAGTTCTTC.